Presented here are 8 T cell receptor beta chains from one specimen sequenced in a study of Tregs in tolerant kidney transplant recipients. Data came from immunoSEQ multiplex PCR; TCRdb stores just in-frame clones and leaves some out. The sample has roughly 48,000 clones; the top ten hold around 0.88%. Sequenced material: CD4+ T cells from blood, taken before the transplant. These receptors all stem from a human donor who received a combined kidney and bone marrow transplant.

Comment on this clone: Read data end 3 residues before the CDR3 end; the end is taken from the germline J gene. This chain connects TRBV10-3 to TRBJ2-1; D may correspond to TRBD1 or TRBD2 (5 bases each). CDR3 size: 13 residues. V lost 5 bases and J lost 7, with 12 bases in between. CDR1 is ENHRY and CDR2 is SYGVKD in the germline V gene. The CDR3 reads CAISRPEGNEQFF. The part of the CDR3 DNA that was read is TGTGCCATCAGTCGACCCGAGGGGAATGAG.

Turning to this clone: The read ends 3 residues before the CDR3 terminus; that terminus is restored from the germline J gene. The rearrangement links TRBV19 to TRBJ1-1; D gene uncertain. Germline V CDR1 and CDR2: LNHDA, SQIVND (reference sequence). V lost 1 base, J lost 3 bases, and 15 bases lay in between. CDR3 size: 16 residues. The covered CDR3 bases are TGTGCCAGTAGTATAGTTCTCTCCTTGTCTTACACTGAA. Translation: CASSIVLSLSYTE. The CDR3 in its entirety is CASSIVLSLSYTEAFF.

Concerning this clone: The sequence runs out 3 residues before the end of the CDR3; the remainder is reconstructed from the germline J gene. The chain combines TRBV29-1 with TRBJ2-3, with a tentative D call TRBD1 (5 bases). With 4 bases removed from V and 1 base from J, the gap between germline ends came to 6 bases. The CDR3 consists of 12 residues. In germline, CDR1 is SQVTM, CDR2 ANQGSEA. CDR3 bases read: TGCAGCGTTGGACAGCGCACAGATACG. Its translation is CSVGQRTDT. The CDR3, in full, reads CSVGQRTDTQYF.

In regard to this clone: The read stops 3 residues short of the end of the CDR3; the missing end is completed from the germline J gene. The chain has TRBV10-3 and TRBJ1-6; 8 positions agree with TRBD1. Germline lookup yields CDR1 ENHRY and CDR2 SYGVKD. This CDR3 spans 14 amino acids. V lost 7 bases, J lost 10 bases, and 9 bases stayed unmatched. CDR3 protein: CAITPDRELSPLHF. CDR3 DNA, as far as it was read: TGTGCCATCACCCCGGACAGGGAACTCTCACCC.

Concerning this clone itself: The read is 3 residues too short to cover the CDR3 end, so that end is filled in from the germline J gene. V usage is TRBV7-3 and J usage is TRBJ1-1, with D perhaps TRBD1 (5 bases). V was shortened by 8 bases and J by 5 bases, with 15 bases between the two germline ends. This CDR3 contains 13 residues. The germline gives CDR1 SGHTA, CDR2 FQGTGA. The CDR3 reads CASSFSAGTEAFF. The DNA read from the CDR3 is TGTGCCAGCTCGTTTTCGGCAGGGACTGAA.

Of note for this clone: The read finishes 3 residues shy of the CDR3 end, and the germline J gene is used to complete it. V gene TRBV30 combines with J gene TRBJ2-5, with D possibly being TRBD1 (5 bases). Germline values: CDR1 GTSNPN, CDR2 SVGIG (reference sequence). The V and J ends lost 0 bases and 7 bases respectively, with 6 bases between them. The length of the CDR3 is 11 residues. The CDR3 is CAWSVQGTQYF. CDR3 DNA, as far as it was read: TGTGCCTGGAGTGTTCAGGGGACC.

Comment on this clone: The read is 3 residues too short to cover the CDR3 end, so that end is filled in from the germline J gene. The rearrangement links TRBV7-2 to TRBJ2-5; 7 bases fit TRBD1. This CDR3 is built from 14 residues. V gave up 5 bases and J gave up 4 bases; unmatched junction bases: 7. Germline V gene sequence: CDR1 SGHTA, CDR2 FQGNSA. Partial CDR3 DNA: TGTGCCAGCAGCGAGGGGACAGTCGGAGAGACC. This gives the protein CASSEGTVGET. The CDR3 reads in full as CASSEGTVGETQYF.

As for this clone: Read coverage stops 3 residues before the CDR3 terminus; the germline J gene supplies the remainder. This chain uses TRBV20-1 with TRBJ2-4; perhaps TRBD2 as D (5 bases). The germline V and J ends were trimmed by 1 base and 1 base, with 8 bases remaining between them. Germline assignment: CDR1 DFQATT and CDR2 SNEGSKA (reference sequence). CDR3 length: 14 residues. CDR3 DNA, as far as it was read: TGCAGTGCTAGAGTCCCGGGGGCCAAAAACATT. Its protein is CSARVPGAKNI. The full-length CDR3 reads as CSARVPGAKNIQYF.